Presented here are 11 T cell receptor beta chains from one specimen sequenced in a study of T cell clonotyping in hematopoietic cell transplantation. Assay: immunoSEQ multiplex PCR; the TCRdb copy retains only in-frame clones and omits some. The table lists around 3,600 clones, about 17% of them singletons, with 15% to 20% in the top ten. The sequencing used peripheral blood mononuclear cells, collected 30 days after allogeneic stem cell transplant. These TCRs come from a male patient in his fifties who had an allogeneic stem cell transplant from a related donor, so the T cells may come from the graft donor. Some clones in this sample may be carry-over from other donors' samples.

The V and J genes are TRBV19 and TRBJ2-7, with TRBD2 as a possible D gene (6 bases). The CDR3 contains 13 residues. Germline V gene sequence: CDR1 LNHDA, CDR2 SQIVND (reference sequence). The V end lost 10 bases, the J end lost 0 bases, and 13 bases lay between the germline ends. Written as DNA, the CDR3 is TGTGCCACCCAACTCGGGGGCTCCTACGAGCAGTACTTC. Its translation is CATQLGGSYEQYF.

The CDR3 DNA reads as TGTGCCTGGAGTGTTGGCATCGGGGGACGTGTTTCACCCCTCCACTTT. It translates to CAWSVGIGGRVSPLHF. This sequence joins TRBV30 and TRBJ1-6, with D perhaps TRBD1 (5 bases). The length of the CDR3 is 16 residues. Between the trimmed V and J ends, which lost 0 bases and 9 bases, there was a span of 18 bases. Germline-derived CDR1 and CDR2 are GTSNPN and SVGIG (reference sequence).

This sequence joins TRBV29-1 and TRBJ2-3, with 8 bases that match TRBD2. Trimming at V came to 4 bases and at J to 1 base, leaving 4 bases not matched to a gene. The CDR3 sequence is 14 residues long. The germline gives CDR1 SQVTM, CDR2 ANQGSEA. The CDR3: CSVAGGRGTDTQYF. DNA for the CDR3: TGCAGCGTTGCGGGAGGGCGTGGCACAGATACGCAGTATTTT.

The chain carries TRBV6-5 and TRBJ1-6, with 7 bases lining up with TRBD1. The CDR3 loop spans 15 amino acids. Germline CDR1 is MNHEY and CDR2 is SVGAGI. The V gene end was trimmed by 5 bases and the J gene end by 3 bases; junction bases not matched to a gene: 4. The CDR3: CASSATGDYNSPLHF. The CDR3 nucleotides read TGTGCCAGCAGTGCTACAGGGGACTATAATTCACCCCTCCACTTT.

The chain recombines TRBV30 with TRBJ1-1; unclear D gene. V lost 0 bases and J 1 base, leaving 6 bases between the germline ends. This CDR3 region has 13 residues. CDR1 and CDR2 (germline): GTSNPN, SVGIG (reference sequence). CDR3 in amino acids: CAWSVGGNTEAFF. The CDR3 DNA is TGTGCCTGGAGTGTAGGTGGGAACACTGAAGCTTTCTTT.

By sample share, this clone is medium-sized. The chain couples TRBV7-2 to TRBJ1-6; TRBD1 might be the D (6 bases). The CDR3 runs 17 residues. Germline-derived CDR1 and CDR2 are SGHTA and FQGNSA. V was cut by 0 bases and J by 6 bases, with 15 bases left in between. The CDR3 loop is CASSLAEGGLGNSPLHF. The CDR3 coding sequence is TGTGCCAGCAGCTTAGCGGAGGGGGGTCTGGGTAATTCACCCCTCCACTTT.

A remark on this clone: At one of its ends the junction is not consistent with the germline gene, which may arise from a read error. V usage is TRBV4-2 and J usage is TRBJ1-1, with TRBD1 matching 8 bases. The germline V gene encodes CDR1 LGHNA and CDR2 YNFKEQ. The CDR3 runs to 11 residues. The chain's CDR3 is CASSHRGLASF. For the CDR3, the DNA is TGTGCCAGCAGCCACAGGGGGCTTGCTTCCTTT.

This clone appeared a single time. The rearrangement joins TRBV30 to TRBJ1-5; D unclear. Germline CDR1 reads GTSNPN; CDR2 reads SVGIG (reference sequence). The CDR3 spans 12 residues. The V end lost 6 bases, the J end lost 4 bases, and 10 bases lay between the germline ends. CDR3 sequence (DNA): TGTGCCTGTGGCGGTAATAATCAGCCCCAGCATTTT. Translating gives CACGGNNQPQHF.

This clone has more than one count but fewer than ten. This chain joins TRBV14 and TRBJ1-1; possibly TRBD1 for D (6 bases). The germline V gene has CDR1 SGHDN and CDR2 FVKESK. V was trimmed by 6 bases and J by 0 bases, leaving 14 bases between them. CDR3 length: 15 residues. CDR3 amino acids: CASSGGGALNTEAFF. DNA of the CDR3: TGTGCCAGCAGTGGAGGGGGGGCCTTGAACACTGAAGCTTTCTTT.

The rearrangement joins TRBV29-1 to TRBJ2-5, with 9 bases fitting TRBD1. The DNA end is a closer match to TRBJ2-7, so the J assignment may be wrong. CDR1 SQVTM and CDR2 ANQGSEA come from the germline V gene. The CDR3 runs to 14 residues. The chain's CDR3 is CSVERTGAGYEQYF. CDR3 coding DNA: TGCAGCGTTGAACGGACAGGGGCGGGGTACGAGCAGTACTTC.

The CDR3 bases are TGTGCCTGGATCCCTTTAGTCAGCAATGAGCAGTTCTTC. Protein: CAWIPLVSNEQFF. This chain connects TRBV30 to TRBJ2-1; D gene ambiguous. Trimming removed 4 bases at V and 6 bases at J, with 13 bases between. The CDR3 totals 13 residues. Germline V CDR1 and CDR2: GTSNPN, SVGIG (reference sequence).